This is a list of T cell receptor beta chains from one sample in a study of Ad26.COV2.S vaccination and SARS-CoV-2 variants. The data were produced by immunoSEQ multiplex PCR, yet TCRdb's version contains in-frame clones alone and is incomplete. Among about 250,000 clones listed, 87% were seen once. The sequencing here drew on peripheral blood, taken in a trial of Ad26.COV2.S vaccine versus placebo. These receptors originate from a person between 18 and 60 years old who received the Ad26.COV2.S COVID-19 vaccine or a placebo. The CDR3 runs from the conserved cysteine through the conserved F or W. The D gene is left open where the match is weak. Rows may omit the clone size; those that give it use once, few, many or a size class.

NA	NA	TRBV24-1	TRBJ1-3	CATSDPGPSGNTIYF	TGTGCCACCAGTGATCCAGGGCCATCCGGAAACACCATATATTTT
NA	NA	TRBV5-6	TRBJ1-2	CASSLDRNHGYTF	TGTGCCAGCAGCCTGGACCGCAACCATGGCTACACCTTC
NA	NA	TRBV18	TRBJ2-1	CASSNQGGGEQFF	TGTGCCAGCTCGAACCAAGGGGGTGGTGAGCAGTTCTTC
NA	NA	TRBV14	TRBJ1-2	CASSPGTNYGYTF	TGTGCCAGCAGCCCGGGGACTAACTATGGCTACACCTTC
NA	NA	TRBV27	TRBJ1-5	CASSFTNQPQHF	TGTGCCAGCAGTTTTACGAATCAGCCCCAGCATTTT
NA	NA	TRBV2	TRBJ1-2	CASSEGGAPNYGYTF	TGTGCCAGCAGTGAAGGCGGGGCTCCTAACTATGGCTACACCTTC
NA	NA	TRBV5-4	TRBJ2-7	CASSLGGSHYEQYF	TGTGCCAGCAGCCTGGGCGGTAGCCACTACGAGCAGTACTTC
NA	NA	TRBV11-2	TRBJ2-6	CASSLMLASYSGANVLTF	TGTGCCAGCAGCTTGATGTTGGCTTCATACTCTGGGGCCAACGTCCTGACTTTC
NA	once	TRBV11-2	TRBJ1-2	CASSLVGPTANYGYTF	TGTGCCAGCAGCTTAGTGGGGCCGACAGCTAACTATGGCTACACCTTC
NA	NA	TRBV5-6	TRBJ2-3	CASSLRMDTQYF	TGTGCCAGCAGCTTGAGGATGGATACGCAGTATTTT
TRBD1	NA	TRBV7-3	TRBJ2-2	CASSSTGTVNTGELFF	TGTGCCAGCAGCTCGACCGGGACAGTAAACACCGGGGAGCTGTTTTTT
NA	NA	TRBV6-2/TRBV6-3	TRBJ2-4	CASSSSVLKNIQYF	TGTGCCAGCAGTTCGTCGGTTCTTAAAAACATTCAGTACTTC
NA	NA	TRBV3-1/TRBV3-2	TRBJ1-4	CASSRRISANEKLFF	TGTGCCAGCAGCCGCCGAATCTCCGCTAATGAAAAACTGTTTTTT
NA	NA	TRBV29-1	TRBJ2-1	CSVDGRGEGNEQFF	TGCAGCGTTGATGGCAGGGGCGAGGGCAATGAGCAGTTCTTC
NA	NA	TRBV4-1	TRBJ2-6	CARGQSLVSGANVLTF	TGCGCGCGTGGACAGAGCCTAGTCTCTGGGGCCAACGTCCTGACTTTC
NA	NA	TRBV7-8	TRBJ1-2	CASSIPTRDGVYGYTF	TGTGCCAGCAGCATACCAACCCGGGACGGAGTATATGGCTACACCTTC
TRBD1	NA	TRBV7-9	TRBJ2-4	CASSKTGDGINIQYF	TGTGCCAGCAGCAAAACAGGGGATGGGATAAACATTCAGTACTTC
NA	few	TRBV6-1	TRBJ1-5	CASSEGIGSNQPQHF	TGTGCCAGCAGTGAAGGCATAGGGAGCAATCAGCCCCAGCATTTT
NA	NA	TRBV30	TRBJ1-1	CAWTSKVNTEAFF	TGTGCCTGGACGTCTAAAGTGAACACTGAAGCTTTCTTT
TRBD2	NA	TRBV4-2	TRBJ2-1	CASSRSRLAGNEQFF	TGTGCCAGCAGCCGTTCGCGACTAGCTGGCAATGAGCAGTTCTTC
NA	NA	TRBV5-5	TRBJ2-5	CASSLVGTQETQYF	TGTGCCAGCAGCTTAGTGGGGACACAAGAGACCCAGTACTTC
NA	NA	TRBV10-2	TRBJ2-7	CASSDVGTSYEQYF	TGCGCCAGCAGTGATGTTGGAACCTCCTACGAGCAGTACTTC
NA	NA	TRBV5-1	TRBJ1-2	CASSLDSNYGYTF	TGCGCCAGCAGCTTGGACAGTAACTATGGCTACACCTTC